This T cell receptor (beta chain) stems from a study of blood T cell repertoires in COVID-19. Background on the study: Researchers got acute and convalescent COVID-19 samples from the United States, Italy and Spain. Sample material is recorded as cDNA or gDNA derived from T cells, B-cell-depleted T cells, or PBMCs.

Per the authors' pipeline: From reference gene primer amplification, estimates of nucleated cell counts were derived. The protocol was immunoSEQ multiplex PCR, while the TCRdb copy is restricted to in-frame clones and leaves out a portion. The D gene and trimming were derived from the DNA, and the V and J assignments and clone size from that table. The sample has approximately 210,000 clones, 75% to 90% seen once; the top ten hold 4% to 5.5%. The CDR3 spans 16 residues. Trimming pared 4 bases from V and 0 bases from J, leaving 13 bases between. Per germline, CDR1 LGHDT and CDR2 YNNKEL (reference sequence).

Sequenced: peripheral blood. This chain connects TRBV3-1 (or the pseudogene TRBV3-2) to TRBJ2-1; TRBD1 is a possible D gene (5 bases). The receptor comes from a middle-aged woman with acute or convalescent COVID-19. CDR3 nucleotide sequence: TGTGCCAGCAGCCTGACAGCTTGGAGCTCCTACAATGAGCAGTTCTTC. It codes for CASSLTAWSSYNEQFF.